This T cell receptor beta chain was identified during a study of Graves' ophthalmopathy and Graves' hyperthyroidism (dated by TCRdb to 2016 to 2018). Background on the whole study: Peripheral blood samples were taken at the time of initial diagnosis, before any treatment was given. An independent validation cohort was composed of some 18 hyperthyroidism patients and some 16 patients who later progressed from hyperthyroidism to ophthalmopathy. After sampling, hyperthyroidism patients received methimazole starting at 30 mg daily, and ophthalmopathy patients received high-dose intravenous methylprednisolone. The study used TCR beta repertoire signatures to distinguish Graves' ophthalmopathy from Graves' hyperthyroidism and to predict progression to ophthalmopathy. In total, 135 blood samples were TCR-sequenced: around 42 ophthalmopathy, around 75 hyperthyroidism and some 17 hyperthyroidism-to-ophthalmopathy patients. To explore V-J signatures that separate ophthalmopathy from hyperthyroidism, a discovery set of about 96 patients was enrolled, consisting of 40 to 45 with ophthalmopathy and 55 to 65 with stable hyperthyroidism. In several hyperthyroidism patients, the T-cell repertoires found in thyroid tissue were compared with those found in blood. Summary of the overall study and its limitations: Most of the expanded thyroid clonotypes with a frequency above 0.001 were also detected in blood, and it was suggested that the thyroid immune response may be reflected by blood repertoires. In validation, the model predicted ophthalmopathy progression with 70.59% sensitivity and roughly 72% specificity; some 13 predicted patients were CT-confirmed with GO in a median of approximately six months. No statistical method was used to set the sample size in advance, and the investigators knew which group each participant was assigned to. In cross-validation, the 13-signature model distinguished ophthalmopathy from stable hyperthyroidism with nearly 90% sensitivity and roughly 81% specificity, and in the test set the corresponding values were around 80% and 75%.

Taken from cysteine to phenylalanine, the CDR3 has 14 residues. Of the read, only the CDR3 DNA is kept; its 42 bases are in frame from base 1. Trimming removed 1 base from V and 5 bases from J, leaving 8 bases between the germline ends. CDR1 and CDR2 are read off the germline V gene (reference sequence) as LGHDT and YNNKEL. Patients with ophthalmopathy had moderately to severely active disease, with a Clinical Activity Score of 3 or more, a NOSPECS grade of 4 or more, and a disease duration of less than 3 months. Patients with other autoimmune diseases, uncontrolled infections, pregnancy or lactation were excluded from the study. Diagnosis relied on clinical symptoms, serum thyroxine, TRAb, thyroid ultrasound and orbital computed tomography. Using Ficoll-Paque density gradient centrifugation, PBMCs were isolated from 9.5 to 10 ml of fresh peripheral blood. Total RNA was extracted with Trizol reagent and quality-checked on an Agilent 2100 Bioanalyzer.

This clonotype was recorded many times. The antigen it binds to is not known. No clone much larger than this one lies a single base away; base qualities are absent. For repertoire sequencing, the TCR beta CDR3 regions were amplified from RNA transcripts. HTBI primers and the Qiagen OneStep RT-PCR kit were used in a first-round RT-PCR, which was followed by a second-round multiplex PCR, size selection and purification. Libraries were sequenced paired-end with 100 bp reads on an Illumina HiSeq2000. The authors' analysis ran thus. SOAPnuke was used to process the reads, throwing out any read that had adapters, had uncalled bases, had a mean Phred below 15, or lacked an exact constant-primer or identifier match. COPE v1.2.5 was used to merge high-quality paired reads. Unique nucleotide sequences were defined as clonotypes and aligned to IMGT TRB V, D and J references using MiTCR v1.1. The analysis was limited to V-J combinations with a frequency above 0.0001, which together covered more than 98% of repertoires. For each V-J combination, a TCR clonal expansion and chaos score was defined as the ratio of F50 clonal expansion to chaos observed in the TCRdist matrix. Welch's t-statistics and random forest were used to narrow the features down to approximately 13 V-J combinations, which were then fed into a naive Bayes classifier. The Morisita-Horn index was used to measure how similar the thyroid and blood repertoires were. The public reads were reprocessed in TCRdb via fastp at Q25 and MiXCR, keeping in-frame beta chains. Each entry is one CDR3 protein sequence, shown with its most common DNA and genes. The V and J calls, along with clone size, are taken from TCRdb and not from the paper's own processing. The sample table holds under 400,000 distinct CDR3 sequences, of which roughly 15% were seen once. The ten top clones hold 9% to 15% of the sample.

This clonotype originated in an adult man with Graves' ophthalmopathy. The chain couples TRBV3-1 to TRBJ2-2, with a weak D call of TRBD2 (6 bases match). The sequenced material came from peripheral blood. The CDR3 sequence is CASSQGGVTGELFF. The nucleotides are TGTGCCAGCAGCCAAGGCGGGGTGACCGGGGAGCTGTTTTTT.